What follows is one T cell receptor (beta chain) and its context. As handled by the study authors: Quantification of nucleated cells was approximated via reference gene primer amplification. The protocol was immunoSEQ multiplex PCR, while the TCRdb copy is restricted to in-frame clones and leaves out a portion. That table furnishes V, J and clone size, whereas the DNA furnished D and trimming. Found here are around 200,000 clones, approximately 82% of them singletons; the top ten hold roughly 8.8%. This specimen comes from a study of blood T cell repertoires in COVID-19. The wider study: Samples taken during acute and convalescent COVID-19 were collected in the United States, Italy and Spain. PBMCs, B-cell-depleted T cells, or T cells provided the cDNA or gDNA that made up the material.

Germline assignment: CDR1 SGDLS and CDR2 YYNGEE. The CDR3 has 17 amino acids. Germline trimming cut 0 bases from V and 7 bases from J; bases unmatched to any gene: 14. The material sequenced was peripheral blood. J is TRBJ1-2 and V is TRBV9, with 8 bases fitting TRBD1. This sequence was found in a woman in her forties or fifties with acute or convalescent COVID-19. In nucleotides, the CDR3 is TGTGCCAGCAGCGTAGGAAGAAGTGGGGGACAGGCCCGTGGCTACACCTTC. This gives the protein CASSVGRSGGQARGYTF.